Presented here are 5 T cell receptor beta chains from one specimen sequenced in a study of T-cell reconstitution after alpha-beta-depleted transplantation in children. As it was prepared, the TCRbeta library received unique molecular identifiers. TCRdb used MiXCR to reprocess the PCR reads, holding one entry per CDR3 protein. The sample gives 500,000 to 650,000 distinct CDR3 sequences, about an eighth of which show up once; 14% is in the top ten. The sequencing here drew on PBMCs, mostly from graft donor cells, taken 180 days after TCRalphabeta/CD19-depleted stem cell transplant. Receptors originate from a female patient between 2 and 10 years old who had a stem cell transplant for aplastic anemia, so the T cells may come from the graft donor.

The chain has TRBV6-5 and TRBJ2-7; no reliable D call. The germline gives CDR1 MNHEY, CDR2 SVGAGI. The CDR3 covers 13 residues. V lost 2 bases and J 7 bases, leaving 12 bases between the germline ends. The CDR3 DNA follows: TGTGCCAGCAGTTACGGTTCGGAGAGAGAGCAGTACGTC. Translating it yields CASSYGSEREQYV.

This clonotype showed up many times. V usage is TRBV29-1 and J usage is TRBJ2-1; 12 bases line up with TRBD2. The length of the CDR3 is 16 residues. The germline V gene has CDR1 SQVTM and CDR2 ANQGSEA. The J segment lost 2 bases and the V segment lost 6 bases, leaving 8 bases of the junction unmatched. CDR3 sequence (DNA): TGCAGCGTGATCCGACTAGCGGGAGACCCCTACAATGAGCAGTTCTTC. Amino acids: CSVIRLAGDPYNEQFF.

Many counts were recorded for this clonotype. The gene calls are TRBV10-2 and TRBJ2-4; no reliable D call. The CDR3 totals 19 residues. CDR1 and CDR2 (germline): WSHSY, SAAADI. V was shortened by 7 bases and J by 0 bases, with 25 bases between the two germline ends. The CDR3 sequence is CASTRKGLTGDRAKNIQYF. The CDR3 nucleotides are TGCGCCAGCACCCGAAAAGGGTTGACCGGCGACCGAGCCAAAAACATTCAGTACTTC.

This clonotype was counted at least ten times. The gene calls are TRBV5-1 and TRBJ2-3, with D perhaps TRBD1 (5 bases). V was pared by 5 bases and J by 2 bases, with 18 bases between. From germline, CDR1 is SGHRS and CDR2 YFSETQ. CDR3 length: 16 amino acids. The CDR3: CASRVPGIFLTDTQYF. The CDR3, as DNA: TGCGCCAGCAGGGTTCCAGGGATATTTCTCACAGATACGCAGTATTTT. Combining the CDR3 with reference TRBV5-1 and TRBJ2-3 gives the whole variable domain KAGVTQTPRYLIKTRGQQVTLSCSPISGHRSVSWYQQTPGQGLQFLFEYFSETQRNKGNFPGRFSGRQFSNSRSEMNVSTLELGDSALYLCASRVPGIFLTDTQYFGPGTRLTVL.

In its sample, this clonotype was seen a few times. The chain combines TRBV28 with TRBJ1-5; D gene unclear. Per the germline V gene, CDR1 is MDHEN and CDR2 is SYDVKM. The CDR3 loop spans 13 amino acids. V lost 6 bases, J lost 7 bases, and 13 bases lay in between. The chain's CDR3 is CASRRIFRQPQHF. In DNA, the CDR3 is TGTGCCAGCAGACGTATTTTCAGGCAGCCCCAGCATTTT.